Presented here are 6 T cell receptor beta chains from one specimen sequenced in a study of vaccination effects on CD4 cells after COVID-19. Their antigens remain unidentified. The culture ran for 10 days before CD4+ T cells were isolated. Everyone in the study got two shots of either the BNT162b2 or mRNA-1273 vaccine. Clones were sequenced by immunoSEQ multiplex PCR, and TCRdb holds only the in-frame ones, with some missing. The data show 45,000 to 60,000 clones, with 60% to 75% seen just once and roughly 7.2% held by the top ten. The sequencing used CD4+ T cells from PBMCs cultured without peptide, collected after COVID-19 vaccination. The receptors were gathered from a human donor who received a COVID-19 vaccine.

The chain links TRBV29-1 to TRBJ1-2; 10 bases are shared with TRBD1. The CDR3 loop spans 13 amino acids. J lost 5 bases, V lost 7 bases, and 7 bases had no gene match. CDR1 and CDR2 from the germline V gene are SQVTM and ANQGSEA. CDR3 residues: CSAWDRGMYGYTF. Written as DNA, the CDR3 is TGCAGCGCGTGGGACAGGGGAATGTATGGCTACACCTTC. The full variable domain, its missing parts supplied by reference TRBV29-1 and TRBJ1-2, is SAVISQKPSRDICQRGTSLTIQCQVDSQVTMMFWYRQQPGQSLTLIATANQGSEATYESGFVIDKFPISRPNLTFSTLTVSNMSPEDSSIYLCSAWDRGMYGYTFGSGTRLTVV.

The table lists this clone with a few counts. This chain links TRBV4-1 with TRBJ1-2; D possibly corresponds to TRBD1 (5 bases). Germline CDR1 and CDR2: MGHRA and YSYEKL. The CDR3 length is 12 residues. Trimming removed 10 bases from V and 8 bases from J, with 17 bases in between. As DNA, the CDR3 is TGCGCCATCCGCCTCCGGGGGGAAGGCTACACCTTC. Translation: CAIRLRGEGYTF.

The rearrangement links TRBV6-5 to TRBJ1-5; possible D gene TRBD1, 5 bases. The CDR3 loop spans 14 amino acids. V lost 6 bases, J lost 2 bases, and 11 bases lay in between. Germline loops: CDR1 MNHEY, CDR2 SVGAGI. This CDR3 is CASRFGGGNQPQHF. The DNA for the CDR3 is TGTGCCAGCAGATTCGGGGGGGGCAATCAGCCCCAGCATTTT.

This clone appeared once. The V gene is TRBV6-5, the J gene TRBJ1-6, with D perhaps TRBD1 (5 bases). This CDR3 has 15 amino acids. The V end was cut by 7 bases, the J end by 4 bases, with 14 bases between. CDR1 and CDR2 (germline): MNHEY, SVGAGI. In DNA, the CDR3 is TGTGCCAGCATTCAGGGAGTGAGGTATAATTCACCCCTCCACTTT. This codes for CASIQGVRYNSPLHF.

The chain has TRBV30 and TRBJ1-1; D is perhaps TRBD1 (6 bases). Trimming took off 3 bases at V and 0 bases at J, with 14 bases between the two ends. The CDR3 runs 15 residues. Germline CDR1 and CDR2: GTSNPN and SVGIG (reference sequence). The CDR3 region has the DNA TGTGCCTGGAGATTTGAGGGGGTTGTGAACACTGAAGCTTTCTTT. Encoded protein: CAWRFEGVVNTEAFF. Supplemented by reference TRBV30 and TRBJ1-1, the full variable domain reads SQTIHQWPATLVQPVGSPLSLECTVEGTSNPNLYWYRQAAGRGLQLLFYSVGIGQISSEVPQNLSASRPQDRQFILSSKKLLLSDSGFYLCAWRFEGVVNTEAFFGQGTRLTVV.

This clone was seen a few times. V and J are TRBV4-2 and TRBJ2-7; TRBD2 agrees at 9 bases. The CDR3 extends over 15 amino acids. Trimming took 6 bases from V and 0 from J; bases not matched to a gene: 6. Per the germline V gene, CDR1 is LGHNA and CDR2 is YNFKEQ. For the CDR3, the DNA is TGTGCCAGCAGAGAAGCGGGAGGCCCCTCCTACGAGCAGTACTTC. Translation gives CASREAGGPSYEQYF.